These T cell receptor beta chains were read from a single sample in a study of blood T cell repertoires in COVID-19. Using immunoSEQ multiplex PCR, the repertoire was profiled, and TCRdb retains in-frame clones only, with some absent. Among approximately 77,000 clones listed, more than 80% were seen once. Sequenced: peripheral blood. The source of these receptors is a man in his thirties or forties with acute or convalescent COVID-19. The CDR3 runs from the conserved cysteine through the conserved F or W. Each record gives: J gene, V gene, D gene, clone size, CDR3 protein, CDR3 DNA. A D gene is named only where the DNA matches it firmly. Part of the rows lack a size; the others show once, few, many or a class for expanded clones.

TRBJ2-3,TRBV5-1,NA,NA,CASSLVAGTSTDTQYF,TGCGCCAGCAGCTTGGTGGCCGGGACTAGCACAGATACGCAGTATTTT
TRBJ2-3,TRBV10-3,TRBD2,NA,CAISGGGLADTQYF,TGTGCCATCAGTGGGGGGGGGTTGGCAGATACGCAGTATTTT
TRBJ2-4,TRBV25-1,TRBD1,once,CASSGDGTALAKNIQYF,TGTGCCAGCAGTGGTGACGGGACAGCCTTAGCCAAAAACATTCAGTACTTC
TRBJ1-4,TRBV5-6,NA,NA,CASSRTQGTNEKLFF,TGTGCCAGCAGCCGGACGCAGGGGACTAATGAAAAACTGTTTTTT
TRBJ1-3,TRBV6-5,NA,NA,CASRRVERNTIYF,TGTGCCAGCAGGAGGGTCGAAAGAAACACCATATATTTT
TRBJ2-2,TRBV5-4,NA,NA,CASSLGQTYTGELFF,TGTGCCAGCAGCTTGGGACAGACTTACACCGGGGAGCTGTTTTTT
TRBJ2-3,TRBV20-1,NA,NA,CSAAGVDTQYF,TGCAGTGCAGCAGGGGTAGATACGCAGTATTTT
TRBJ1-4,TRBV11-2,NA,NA,CASGLGGGTEKLFF,TGTGCCAGCGGCCTTGGGGGGGGCACTGAAAAACTGTTTTTT
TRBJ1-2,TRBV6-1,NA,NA,CASSEAGLRVPANYGYTF,TGTGCCAGCAGTGAAGCGGGACTCAGGGTTCCAGCTAACTATGGCTACACCTTC
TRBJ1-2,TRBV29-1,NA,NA,CSVWTQTYGYTF,TGCAGCGTCTGGACTCAGACCTATGGCTACACCTTC
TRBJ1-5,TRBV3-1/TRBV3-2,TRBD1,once,CASSRWDPQTGRIQPQHF,TGTGCCAGCAGCCGATGGGATCCCCAGACAGGGAGGATCCAGCCCCAGCATTTT
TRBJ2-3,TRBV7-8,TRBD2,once,CASSLGGGGASDTQYF,TGTGCCAGCAGCTTAGGCGGCGGGGGGGCCTCAGATACGCAGTATTTT
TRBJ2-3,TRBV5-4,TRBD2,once,CASSPKLAGGADTQYF,TGTGCCAGCAGCCCTAAACTAGCGGGGGGGGCGGATACGCAGTATTTT
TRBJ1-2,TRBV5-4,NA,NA,CASSLALGRTNYGYTF,TGTGCCAGCAGCTTGGCCTTAGGACGGACAAACTATGGCTACACCTTC
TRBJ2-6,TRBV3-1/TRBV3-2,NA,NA,CASRFREAGANVLTF,TGTGCCAGCCGGTTCAGGGAGGCTGGGGCCAACGTCCTGACTTTC
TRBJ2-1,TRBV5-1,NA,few,CASSLAYTASYNEQFF,TGCGCCAGCAGCTTGGCATACACAGCCTCCTACAATGAGCAGTTCTTC
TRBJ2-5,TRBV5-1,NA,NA,CASRTGLYQETQYF,TGCGCCAGCCGAACAGGGTTGTACCAAGAGACCCAGTACTTC
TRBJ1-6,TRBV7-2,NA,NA,CASSPLSPRNSPLHF,TGTGCCAGCAGCCCCCTAAGCCCAAGAAATTCACCCCTCCACTTT
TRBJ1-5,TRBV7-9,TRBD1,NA,CASSDGQGGPSNQPQHF,TGTGCCAGCAGCGACGGACAGGGAGGGCCTAGCAATCAGCCCCAGCATTTT
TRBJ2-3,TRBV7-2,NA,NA,CASSQRLGGADTQYF,TGTGCCAGCAGCCAGAGGTTGGGGGGGGCGGATACGCAGTATTTT
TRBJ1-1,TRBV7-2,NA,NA,CASSRGGMGTEAFF,TGTGCCAGCAGCCGCGGGGGGATGGGCACTGAAGCTTTCTTT
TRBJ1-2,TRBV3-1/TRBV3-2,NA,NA,CASSPTDSHYGYTF,TGTGCCAGCAGCCCCACCGACAGTCACTATGGCTACACCTTC
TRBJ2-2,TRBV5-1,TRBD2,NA,CASSLFASGRNTGELFF,TGCGCCAGCAGCTTGTTCGCTAGCGGGAGGAACACCGGGGAGCTGTTTTTT
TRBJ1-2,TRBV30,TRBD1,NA,CAWSAWDRHPNYGYTF,TGTGCCTGGAGTGCCTGGGACAGGCACCCTAACTATGGCTACACCTTC
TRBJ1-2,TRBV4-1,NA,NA,CASSQDLRRYGYTF,TGCGCCAGCAGCCAAGATCTAAGGCGGTATGGCTACACCTTC
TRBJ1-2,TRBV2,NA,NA,CASSEERNYGYTF,TGTGCCAGCAGTGAAGAGAGAAACTATGGCTACACCTTC
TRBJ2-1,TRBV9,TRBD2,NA,CASSPRTSWHNEQFF,TGTGCCAGCAGCCCCCGGACTAGCTGGCACAATGAGCAGTTCTTC
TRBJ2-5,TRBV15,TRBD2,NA,CATSRDLGLAGERETQYF,TGTGCCACCAGCAGAGATCTCGGGCTAGCGGGGGAGAGGGAGACCCAGTACTTC
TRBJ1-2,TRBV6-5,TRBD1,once,CASSYYDRVGRGYTF,TGTGCCAGCAGTTACTATGACAGGGTGGGAAGAGGCTACACCTTC
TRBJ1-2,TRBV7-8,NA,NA,CASSSRETNYGYTF,TGTGCCAGCAGCTCCCGGGAAACTAACTATGGCTACACCTTC
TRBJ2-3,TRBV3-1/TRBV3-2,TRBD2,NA,CASSQESAGLSTDTQYF,TGTGCCAGCAGCCAAGAGTCAGCGGGATTGAGCACAGATACGCAGTATTTT
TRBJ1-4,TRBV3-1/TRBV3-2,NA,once,CASSQSGINEKLFF,TGTGCCAGCAGCCAAAGCGGAATTAATGAAAAACTGTTTTTT
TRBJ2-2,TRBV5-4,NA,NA,CASSLAGGAAGELFF,TGTGCCAGCAGCTTGGCTGGAGGGGCGGCCGGGGAGCTGTTTTTT
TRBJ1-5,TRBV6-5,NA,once,CASSYSYGSQPQHF,TGTGCCAGCAGTTACTCGTATGGCTCTCAGCCCCAGCATTTT
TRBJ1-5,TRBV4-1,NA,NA,CASSQADRSNQPQHF,TGCGCCAGCAGCCAAGCAGACAGAAGCAATCAGCCCCAGCATTTT
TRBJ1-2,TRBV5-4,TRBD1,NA,CASMEGAATSYGYTF,TGTGCCAGCATGGAGGGGGCCGCAACTTCTTATGGCTACACCTTC
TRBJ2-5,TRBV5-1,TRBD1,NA,CASSLQGTETQYF,TGCGCCAGCAGCTTACAGGGGACGGAGACCCAGTACTTC
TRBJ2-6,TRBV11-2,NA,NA,CASSLQGFAGANVLTF,TGTGCCAGCAGCCTACAGGGATTTGCTGGGGCCAACGTCCTGACTTTC
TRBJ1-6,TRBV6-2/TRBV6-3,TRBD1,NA,CASSRDRDSPLHF,TGTGCCAGCAGCCGGGACAGGGATTCACCCCTCCACTTT
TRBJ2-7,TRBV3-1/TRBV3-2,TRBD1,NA,CASSPTGSPYEQYF,TGTGCCAGCAGCCCGACAGGGAGCCCCTACGAGCAGTACTTC
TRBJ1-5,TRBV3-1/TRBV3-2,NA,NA,CASSQQQGQQPQHF,TGTGCCAGCAGCCAACAACAGGGACAACAGCCCCAGCATTTT
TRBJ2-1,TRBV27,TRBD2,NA,CASSFSTSGMRYNEQFF,TGTGCCAGCAGTTTTTCGACTAGCGGGATGCGGTACAATGAGCAGTTCTTC
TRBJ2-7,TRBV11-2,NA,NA,CASSLAGSYEQYF,TGTGCCAGCAGCTTAGCAGGTTCCTACGAGCAGTACTTC
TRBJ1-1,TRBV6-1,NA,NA,CASSERRGLGGAFF,TGTGCCAGCAGTGAAAGGCGGGGGCTTGGGGGAGCTTTCTTT
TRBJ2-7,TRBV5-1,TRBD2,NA,CASHLGLAGPYEQYF,TGCGCCAGCCACCTTGGACTAGCGGGTCCCTACGAGCAGTACTTC
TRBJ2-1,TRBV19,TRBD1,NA,CASSSDRGRENEQFF,TGTGCCAGTAGTAGCGACAGGGGGCGCGAGAATGAGCAGTTCTTC